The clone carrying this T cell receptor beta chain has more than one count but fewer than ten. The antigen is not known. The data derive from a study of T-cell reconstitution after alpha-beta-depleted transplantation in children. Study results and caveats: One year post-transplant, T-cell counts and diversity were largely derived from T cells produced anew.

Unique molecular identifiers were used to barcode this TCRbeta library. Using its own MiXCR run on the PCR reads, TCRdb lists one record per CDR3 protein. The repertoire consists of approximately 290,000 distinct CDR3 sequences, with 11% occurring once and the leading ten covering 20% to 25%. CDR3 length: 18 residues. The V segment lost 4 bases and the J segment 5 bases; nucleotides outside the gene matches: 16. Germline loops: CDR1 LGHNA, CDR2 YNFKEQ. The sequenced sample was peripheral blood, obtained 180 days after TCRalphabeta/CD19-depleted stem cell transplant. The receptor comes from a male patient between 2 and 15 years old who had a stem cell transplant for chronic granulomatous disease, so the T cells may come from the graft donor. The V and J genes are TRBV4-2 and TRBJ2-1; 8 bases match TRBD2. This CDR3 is CASSPTIPDGRADNEQFF. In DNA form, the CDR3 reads TGTGCCAGCAGCCCAACGATCCCGGACGGGAGGGCCGACAATGAGCAGTTCTTC.